The entry that follows covers one TCR beta chain sequence. Its antigen is not known. This entry is derived from a study of somatic mutations in cytotoxic T cells in rheumatoid arthritis. Study-wide results and caveats: Nobody knew which antigens the expanded CD8+ clones targeted.

The table came from immunoSEQ multiplex PCR; TCRdb's copy has only in-frame clones and leaves some out. The sample shows 25,000 to 30,000 clones, 82% of them seen only once. The germline gives CDR1 SGHDT, CDR2 YYEEEE. The V end was cut by 4 bases, the J end by 4 bases, with 9 bases between. This CDR3 contains 12 residues. V gene TRBV5-6 combines with J gene TRBJ2-7, with TRBD1 as a possible D gene (5 bases). The specimen sequenced was CD8+ T cells sorted from blood. The TCR originated in a man between 50 and 59 years old in good health. The CDR3: CASSRRQYEQYF. In nucleotides, the CDR3 is TGTGCCAGCAGCCGTAGACAGTACGAGCAGTACTTC.